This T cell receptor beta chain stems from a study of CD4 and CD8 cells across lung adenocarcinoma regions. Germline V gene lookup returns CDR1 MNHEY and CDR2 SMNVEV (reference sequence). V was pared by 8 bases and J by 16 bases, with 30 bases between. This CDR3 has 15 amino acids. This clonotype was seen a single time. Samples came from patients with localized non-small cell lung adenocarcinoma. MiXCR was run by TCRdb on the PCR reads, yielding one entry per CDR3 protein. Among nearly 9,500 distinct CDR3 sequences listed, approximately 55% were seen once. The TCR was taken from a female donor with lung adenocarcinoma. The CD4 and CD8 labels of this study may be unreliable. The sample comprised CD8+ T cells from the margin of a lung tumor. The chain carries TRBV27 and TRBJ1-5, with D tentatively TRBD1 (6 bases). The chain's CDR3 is CASAGGDYSNQPLHF. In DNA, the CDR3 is TGTGCCAGCGCCGGGGGCGACTATAGCAATCAGCCCCTCCATTTT.